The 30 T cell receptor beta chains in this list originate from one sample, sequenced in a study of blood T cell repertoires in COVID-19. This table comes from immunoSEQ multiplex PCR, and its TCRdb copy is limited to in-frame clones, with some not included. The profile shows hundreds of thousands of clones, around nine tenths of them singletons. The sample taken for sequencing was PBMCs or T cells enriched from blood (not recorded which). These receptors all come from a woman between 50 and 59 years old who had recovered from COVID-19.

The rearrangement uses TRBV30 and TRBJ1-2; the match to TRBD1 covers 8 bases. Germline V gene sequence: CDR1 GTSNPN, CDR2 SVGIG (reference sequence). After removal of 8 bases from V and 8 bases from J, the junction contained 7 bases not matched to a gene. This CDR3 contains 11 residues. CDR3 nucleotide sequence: TGTGCCAGCCAGGGGGCAAGAGGCTACACCTTC. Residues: CASQGARGYTF.

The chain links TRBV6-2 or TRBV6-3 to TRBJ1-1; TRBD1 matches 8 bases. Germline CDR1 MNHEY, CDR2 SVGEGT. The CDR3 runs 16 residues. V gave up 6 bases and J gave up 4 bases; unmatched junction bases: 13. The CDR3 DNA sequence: TGTGCCAGCAGCCCTCGAGGTCGGACAGGGAGCACTGAAGCTTTCTTT. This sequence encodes CASSPRGRTGSTEAFF.

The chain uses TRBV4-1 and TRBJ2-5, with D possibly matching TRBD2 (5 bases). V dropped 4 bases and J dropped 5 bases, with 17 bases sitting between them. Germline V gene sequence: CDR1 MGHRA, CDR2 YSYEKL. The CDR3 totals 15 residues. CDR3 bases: TGCGCCAGCAGCCCTCAGTATCCGACGGGGGAGACCCAGTACTTC. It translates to CASSPQYPTGETQYF.

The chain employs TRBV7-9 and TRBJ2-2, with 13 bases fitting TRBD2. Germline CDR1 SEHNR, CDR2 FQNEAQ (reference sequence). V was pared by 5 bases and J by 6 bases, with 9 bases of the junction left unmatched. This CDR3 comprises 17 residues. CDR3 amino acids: CASSLNNGLAGAGELFF. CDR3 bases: TGTGCCAGCAGCCTCAATAATGGACTAGCGGGGGCCGGGGAGCTGTTTTTT.

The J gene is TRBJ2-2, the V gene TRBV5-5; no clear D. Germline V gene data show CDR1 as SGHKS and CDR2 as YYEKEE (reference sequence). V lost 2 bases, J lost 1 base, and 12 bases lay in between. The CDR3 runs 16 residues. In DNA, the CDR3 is TGTGCCAGCAGCTTCTTTGCCCGGGTGAACACCGGGGAGCTGTTTTTT. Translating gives CASSFFARVNTGELFF.

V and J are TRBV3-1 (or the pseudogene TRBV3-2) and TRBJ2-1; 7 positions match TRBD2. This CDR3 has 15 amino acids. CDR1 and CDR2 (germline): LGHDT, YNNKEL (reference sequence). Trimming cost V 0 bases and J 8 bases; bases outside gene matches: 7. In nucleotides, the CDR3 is TGTGCCAGCAGCCAAGAACACGGGGGGAGCTATGAGCAGTTCTTC. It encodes CASSQEHGGSYEQFF.

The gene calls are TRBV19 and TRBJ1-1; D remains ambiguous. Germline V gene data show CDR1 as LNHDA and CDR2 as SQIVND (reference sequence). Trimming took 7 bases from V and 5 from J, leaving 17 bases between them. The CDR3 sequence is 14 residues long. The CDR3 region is CASTIGTVRTEAFF. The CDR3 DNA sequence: TGTGCCAGTACCATTGGCACTGTGAGGACTGAAGCTTTCTTT.

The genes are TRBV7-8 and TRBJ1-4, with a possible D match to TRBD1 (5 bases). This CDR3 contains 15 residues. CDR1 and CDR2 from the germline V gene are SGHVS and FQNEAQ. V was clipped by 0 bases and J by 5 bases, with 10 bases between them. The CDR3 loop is CASSLAGGLNEKLFF. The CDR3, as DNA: TGTGCCAGCAGCTTAGCGGGGGGTCTGAATGAAAAACTGTTTTTT.

CDR3 nucleotide sequence: TGTGCCAGCAGTTACGCAGGGACTCATACTGAAAAACTGTTTTTT. This codes for CASSYAGTHTEKLFF. This chain links TRBV6-5 with TRBJ1-4; maybe TRBD1 (5 bases). The CDR3 consists of 15 residues. From germline, CDR1 is MNHEY and CDR2 SVGAGI. Trimming cost V 2 bases and J 7 bases, with 14 bases left between them.

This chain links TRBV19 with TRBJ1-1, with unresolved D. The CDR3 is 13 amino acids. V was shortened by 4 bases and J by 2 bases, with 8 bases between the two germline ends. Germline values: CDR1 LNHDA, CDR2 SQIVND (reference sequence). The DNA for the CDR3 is TGTGCCAGTAGTAAACAGAGTAACACTGAAGCTTTCTTT. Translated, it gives CASSKQSNTEAFF.

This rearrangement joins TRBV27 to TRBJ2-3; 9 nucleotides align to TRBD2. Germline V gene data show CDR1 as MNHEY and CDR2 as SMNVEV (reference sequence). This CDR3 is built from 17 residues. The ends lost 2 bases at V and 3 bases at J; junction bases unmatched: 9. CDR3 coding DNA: TGTGCCAGCAGTTTAGTGGGGGCTAGCGGGGCAACAGATACGCAGTATTTT. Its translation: CASSLVGASGATDTQYF.

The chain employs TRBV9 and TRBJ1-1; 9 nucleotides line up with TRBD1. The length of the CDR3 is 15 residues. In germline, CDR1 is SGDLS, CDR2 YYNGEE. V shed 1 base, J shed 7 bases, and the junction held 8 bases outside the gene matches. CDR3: CASSVRTGGEIEAFF. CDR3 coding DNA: TGTGCCAGCAGCGTACGAACAGGGGGCGAAATTGAAGCTTTCTTT.

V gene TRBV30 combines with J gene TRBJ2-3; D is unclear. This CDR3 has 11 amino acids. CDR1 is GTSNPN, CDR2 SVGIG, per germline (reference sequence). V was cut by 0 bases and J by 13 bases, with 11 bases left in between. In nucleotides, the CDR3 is TGTGCCTGGAGTGTACTGATCCCCAAGTATTTT. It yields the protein CAWSVLIPKYF. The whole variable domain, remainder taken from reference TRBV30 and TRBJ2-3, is SQTIHQWPATLVQPVGSPLSLECTVEGTSNPNLYWYRQAAGRGLQLLFYSVGIGQISSEVPQNLSASRPQDRQFILSSKKLLLSDSGFYLCAWSVLIPKYFGPGTRLTVL.

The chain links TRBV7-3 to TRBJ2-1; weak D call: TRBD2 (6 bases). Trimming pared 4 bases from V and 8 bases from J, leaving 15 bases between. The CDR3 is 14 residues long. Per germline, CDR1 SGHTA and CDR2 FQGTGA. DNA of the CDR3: TGTGCCAGCAGCTCGGAGGAGGGGAGGCATGAGCAGTTCTTC. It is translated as CASSSEEGRHEQFF. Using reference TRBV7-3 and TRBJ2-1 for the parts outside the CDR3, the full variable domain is GAGVSQTPSNKVTEKGKYVELRCDPISGHTALYWYRQSLGQGPEFLIYFQGTGAADDSGLPNDRFFAVRPEGSVSTLKIQRTERGDSAVYLCASSSEEGRHEQFFGPGTRLTVL.

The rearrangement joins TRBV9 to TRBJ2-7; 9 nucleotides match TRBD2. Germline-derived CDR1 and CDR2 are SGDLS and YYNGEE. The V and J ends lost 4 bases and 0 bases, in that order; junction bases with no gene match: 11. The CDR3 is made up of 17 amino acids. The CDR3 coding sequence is TGTGCCAGCAGCCCCCCCGGGGGGCGGGGGGGCTCCTACGAGCAGTACTTC. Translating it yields CASSPPGGRGGSYEQYF.

CDR3 sequence: CASSLSTGGTAFF. The CDR3, as DNA: TGCGCCAGCAGCCTCTCGACAGGGGGAACGGCTTTCTTT. The chain uses TRBV5-1 and TRBJ1-1, with TRBD1 identical over 9 bases. CDR3 size: 13 residues. CDR1 is SGHRS and CDR2 is YFSETQ in the germline V gene. Losses at the gene ends were 4 bases for V and 11 bases for J; bases not matched to a gene: 9.

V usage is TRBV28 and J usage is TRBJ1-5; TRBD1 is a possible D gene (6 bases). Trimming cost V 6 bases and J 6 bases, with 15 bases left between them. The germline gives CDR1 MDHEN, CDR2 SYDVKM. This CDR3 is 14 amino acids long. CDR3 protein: CASRADSPPQPQHF. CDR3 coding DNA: TGTGCCAGCAGGGCGGACAGCCCCCCTCAGCCCCAGCATTTT.

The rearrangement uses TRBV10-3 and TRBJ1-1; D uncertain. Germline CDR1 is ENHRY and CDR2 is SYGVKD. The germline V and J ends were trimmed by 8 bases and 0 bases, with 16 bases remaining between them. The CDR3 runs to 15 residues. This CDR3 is CAIQPREGVNTEAFF. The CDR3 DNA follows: TGTGCCATCCAACCACGGGAGGGCGTGAACACTGAAGCTTTCTTT.

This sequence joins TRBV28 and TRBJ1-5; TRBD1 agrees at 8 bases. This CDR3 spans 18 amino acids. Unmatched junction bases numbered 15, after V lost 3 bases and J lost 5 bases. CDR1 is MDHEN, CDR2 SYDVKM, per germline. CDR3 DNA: TGTGCCAGCAGTTTTCTCGGACAGGGTAATCTGAGGGATCAGCCCCAGCATTTT. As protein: CASSFLGQGNLRDQPQHF.

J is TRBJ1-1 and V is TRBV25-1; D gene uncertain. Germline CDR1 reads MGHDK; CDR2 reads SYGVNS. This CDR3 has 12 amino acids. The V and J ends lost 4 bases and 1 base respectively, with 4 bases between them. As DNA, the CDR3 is TGTGCCAGCAGTGCCAGGAACACTGAAGCTTTCTTT. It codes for CASSARNTEAFF.

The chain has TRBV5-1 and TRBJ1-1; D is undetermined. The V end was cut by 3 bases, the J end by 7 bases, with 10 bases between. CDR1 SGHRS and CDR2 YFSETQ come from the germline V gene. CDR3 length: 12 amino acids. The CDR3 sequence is CASSYTAGEAFF. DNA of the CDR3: TGCGCCAGCAGCTATACTGCGGGTGAAGCTTTCTTT.

CDR3: CASSIRLGKTGYHYGYTF. The CDR3 DNA sequence: TGTGCCAGTAGTATAAGGCTCGGGAAGACAGGGTATCACTATGGCTACACCTTC. V gene TRBV19 combines with J gene TRBJ1-2; TRBD1 aligns across 7 bases. With 2 bases clipped from V and 3 bases from J, the junction kept 15 bases outside the gene matches. This CDR3 contains 18 residues. Germline V gene sequence: CDR1 LNHDA, CDR2 SQIVND (reference sequence).

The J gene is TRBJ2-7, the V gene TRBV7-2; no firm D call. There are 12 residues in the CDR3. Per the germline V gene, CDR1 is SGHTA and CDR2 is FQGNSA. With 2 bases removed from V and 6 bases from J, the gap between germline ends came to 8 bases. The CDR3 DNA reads TGTGCCAGCAGCTTAAGCCGAACCGAGCAGTACTTC. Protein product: CASSLSRTEQYF. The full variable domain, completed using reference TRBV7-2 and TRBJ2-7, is GAGVSQSPSNKVTEKGKDVELRCDPISGHTALYWYRQSLGQGLEFLIYFQGNSAPDKSGLPSDRFSAERTGGSVSTLTIQRTQQEDSAVYLCASSLSRTEQYFGPGTRLTVT.

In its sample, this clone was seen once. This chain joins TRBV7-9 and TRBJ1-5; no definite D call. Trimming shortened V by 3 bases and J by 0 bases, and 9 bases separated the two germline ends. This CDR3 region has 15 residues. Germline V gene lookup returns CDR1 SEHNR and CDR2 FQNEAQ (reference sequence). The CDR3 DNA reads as TGTGCCAGCAGCTTCTATAGAGATAGCAATCAGCCCCAGCATTTT. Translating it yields CASSFYRDSNQPQHF.

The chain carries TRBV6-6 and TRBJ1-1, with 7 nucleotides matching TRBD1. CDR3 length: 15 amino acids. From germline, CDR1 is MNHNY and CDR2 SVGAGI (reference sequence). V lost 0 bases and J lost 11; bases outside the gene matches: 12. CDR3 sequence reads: CASSYSTPRQGGAFF. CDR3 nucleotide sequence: TGTGCCAGCAGTTACTCGACTCCCCGACAGGGTGGCGCTTTCTTT.

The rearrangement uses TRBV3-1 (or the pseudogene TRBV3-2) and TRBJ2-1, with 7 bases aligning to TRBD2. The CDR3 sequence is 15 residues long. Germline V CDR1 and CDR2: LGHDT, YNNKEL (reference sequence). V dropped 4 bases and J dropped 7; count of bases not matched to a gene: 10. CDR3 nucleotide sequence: TGTGCCAGCAGCCTACTAGCGTTCTCGATGAATGAGCAGTTCTTC. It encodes CASSLLAFSMNEQFF.

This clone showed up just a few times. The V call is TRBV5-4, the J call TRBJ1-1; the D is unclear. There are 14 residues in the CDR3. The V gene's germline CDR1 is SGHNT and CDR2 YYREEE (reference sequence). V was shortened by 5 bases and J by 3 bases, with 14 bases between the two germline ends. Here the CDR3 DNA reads TGTGCCAGCAGTCCCGGGGATCGGGACACTGAAGCTTTCTTT. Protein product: CASSPGDRDTEAFF.

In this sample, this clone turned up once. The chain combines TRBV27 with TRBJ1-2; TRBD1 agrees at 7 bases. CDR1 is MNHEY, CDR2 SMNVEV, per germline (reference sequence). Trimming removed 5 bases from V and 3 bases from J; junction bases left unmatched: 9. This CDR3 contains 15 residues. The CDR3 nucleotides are TGTGCCAGCAGTCCGACACAGGGGCTGCACTATGGCTACACCTTC. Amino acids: CASSPTQGLHYGYTF.

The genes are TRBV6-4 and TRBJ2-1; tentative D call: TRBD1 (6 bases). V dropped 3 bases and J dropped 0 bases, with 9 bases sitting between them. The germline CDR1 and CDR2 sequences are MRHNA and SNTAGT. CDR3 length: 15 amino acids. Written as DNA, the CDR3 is TGTGCCAGCAGTGAACTAGGGGGCTCCTACAATGAGCAGTTCTTC. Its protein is CASSELGGSYNEQFF.

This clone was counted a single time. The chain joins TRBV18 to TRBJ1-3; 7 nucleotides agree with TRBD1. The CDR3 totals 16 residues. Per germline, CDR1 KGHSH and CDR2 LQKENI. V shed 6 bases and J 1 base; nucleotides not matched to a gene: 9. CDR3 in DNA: TGTGCCAGCTCCCCCCGGGACAGCCCTTCTGGAAACACCATATATTTT. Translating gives CASSPRDSPSGNTIYF.